This entry lists 24 T cell receptor beta chains sequenced from one sample in a study of T cell responses to AZD1222 COVID-19 vaccine. Clones were read by immunoSEQ multiplex PCR, and TCRdb kept only the in-frame ones, dropping some. The sample lists about 27,000 clones, 80% to 95% seen once, with 6.5% to 9.5% in the top ten. The starting material was peripheral blood, obtained 28 days after the second AZD1222 dose. The receptors derive from an adult who received the AZD1222 COVID-19 vaccine.

The chain couples TRBV5-6 to TRBJ2-1; tentatively, D is TRBD1 (5 bases). The CDR3 consists of 15 residues. Germline CDR1 reads SGHDT; CDR2 reads YYEEEE. The V gene lost 0 bases and the J gene lost 11 bases, with 18 bases spanning the gap. CDR3 region: CASSLVARVEGKQFF. CDR3 sequence (DNA): TGTGCCAGCAGCTTGGTGGCCAGGGTGGAAGGAAAGCAGTTCTTC.

This chain links TRBV9 with TRBJ1-3; D is unclear. Germline V gene data show CDR1 as SGDLS and CDR2 as YYNGEE. Trimming took off 0 bases at V and 0 bases at J, with 4 bases between the two ends. The CDR3 has 14 amino acids. The CDR3: CASSVVGSGNTIYF. Here the CDR3 DNA reads TGTGCCAGCAGCGTAGTAGGCTCTGGAAACACCATATATTTT.

V is TRBV5-1 and J is TRBJ2-5; perhaps TRBD1 as D (6 bases). This CDR3 has 18 residues. Trimming shortened V by 5 bases and J by 2 bases, and 25 bases separated the two germline ends. Germline V gene lookup returns CDR1 SGHRS and CDR2 YFSETQ. Here the CDR3 reads CASSSTGWGRGRQETQYF. The CDR3 nucleotides read TGCGCCAGCAGTTCCACCGGGTGGGGCAGGGGACGACAAGAGACCCAGTACTTC.

The genes are TRBV7-2 and TRBJ1-5; D perhaps matches TRBD1 (6 bases). This CDR3 is built from 17 residues. Germline-derived CDR1 and CDR2 are SGHTA and FQGNSA. The V gene lost 3 bases and the J gene lost 0 bases, with 15 bases spanning the gap. CDR3 in DNA: TGTGCCAGCAGCTTGCGAGGGGGGCCCTATAGCAATCAGCCCCAGCATTTT. Protein: CASSLRGGPYSNQPQHF.

This chain connects TRBV23-1 to TRBJ1-6; 7 bases are a match to TRBD1. TRBV23-1 qualifies as an ORF whose function is uncertain. V lost 3 bases and J lost 6; bases outside the gene matches: 2. This CDR3 spans 14 amino acids. In DNA form, the CDR3 reads TGCGCCAGCAGTCACGGGACAGCTAATTCACCCCTCCACTTT. Residues: CASSHGTANSPLHF.

CDR3 loop: CASSPPGARFTNYGYTF. The DNA for the CDR3 is TGTGCCAGCTCACCACCGGGGGCCCGATTTACTAACTATGGCTACACCTTC. The rearrangement joins TRBV18 to TRBJ1-2; D possibly corresponds to TRBD1 (6 bases). The CDR3 totals 17 residues. V was trimmed by 0 bases and J by 0 bases, leaving 14 bases between them. Germline V gene lookup returns CDR1 KGHSH and CDR2 LQKENI.

V is TRBV11-3 and J is TRBJ2-7, with a weak D call TRBD2 (6 bases). Germline CDR1 and CDR2: SGHNT and YENEEA. The CDR3 runs to 14 residues. V lost 3 bases and J 5 bases, leaving 14 bases between the germline ends. CDR3 residues: CASSFQGGINEQYF. The CDR3 coding sequence is TGTGCCAGCAGCTTCCAGGGAGGCATAAACGAGCAGTACTTC.

The J gene is TRBJ1-2, the V gene TRBV19, with a weak D call TRBD1 (5 bases). The CDR3 is 14 amino acids. The V end was cut by 6 bases, the J end by 3 bases, with 14 bases between. CDR1 and CDR2 (germline): LNHDA, SQIVND (reference sequence). Written as DNA, the CDR3 is TGTGCCAGTAGCCCCACGGGGGTCGACTATGGCTACACCTTC. It encodes CASSPTGVDYGYTF.

The chain couples TRBV7-2 to TRBJ1-6; TRBD1 agrees at 8 bases. There are 17 residues in the CDR3. Germline V CDR1 and CDR2: SGHTA, FQGNSA. Germline trimming cut 1 base from V and 9 bases from J; bases unmatched to any gene: 11. CDR3 DNA sequence: TGTGCCAGCAGCTTAGGTTTCACAGGGGGGAGTACTTCACCCCTCCACTTT. Its protein is CASSLGFTGGSTSPLHF.

This clone was recorded once. The J gene is TRBJ1-2, the V gene TRBV7-9; perhaps TRBD1 as D (6 bases). CDR3 length: 15 residues. Germline CDR1 SEHNR, CDR2 FQNEAQ (reference sequence). V was trimmed by 5 bases and J by 8 bases, leaving 21 bases between them. DNA for the CDR3: TGTGCCAGCAGCGACTGGGGGACGGACAGAGGAGGCTACACCTTC. It encodes CASSDWGTDRGGYTF.

V is TRBV28 and J is TRBJ2-7; 8 nucleotides agree with TRBD1. The CDR3 is made up of 15 amino acids. Trimming cost V 7 bases and J 2 bases; bases outside gene matches: 10. The germline CDR1 and CDR2 sequences are MDHEN and SYDVKM. As DNA, the CDR3 is TGTGCCAGCACCTCGGGTCAGGGGGCTACCTACGAGCAGTACTTC. Residues: CASTSGQGATYEQYF.

This chain uses TRBV18 with TRBJ1-5; TRBD1 might be the D (6 bases). This CDR3 contains 18 residues. The germline CDR1 and CDR2 sequences are KGHSH and LQKENI. The V gene lost 3 bases and the J gene lost 2 bases, with 20 bases spanning the gap. In DNA, the CDR3 is TGTGCCAGCTCACCTCTTGGCGGGGGGCTATCGGGCAATCAGCCCCAGCATTTT. Protein sequence: CASSPLGGGLSGNQPQHF.

J is TRBJ2-1 and V is TRBV27; possibly TRBD2 for D (5 bases). The germline V and J ends were trimmed by 4 bases and 6 bases, with 10 bases remaining between them. CDR3 size: 13 residues. Germline CDR1 is MNHEY and CDR2 is SMNVEV (reference sequence). The CDR3 sequence is CASSSETSNEQFF. CDR3 in DNA: TGTGCCAGCAGTTCCGAAACTAGCAATGAGCAGTTCTTC.

The chain is built from TRBV5-6 and TRBJ2-6, with 7 bases matching TRBD1. Germline values: CDR1 SGHDT, CDR2 YYEEEE. The CDR3 covers 15 residues. V lost 4 bases to trimming and J lost 4 bases; unmatched junction nucleotides: 5. The CDR3, as DNA: TGTGCCAGCAGCCTGCAGGGGGTCGGGGCCAACGTCCTGACTTTC. Residues: CASSLQGVGANVLTF.

V gene TRBV28 combines with J gene TRBJ1-1; the D gene is possibly TRBD1 (6 bases). The CDR3 totals 17 residues. Trimming cost V 3 bases and J 1 base, with 18 bases left between them. Germline V lookup: CDR1 MDHEN, CDR2 SYDVKM. For the CDR3, the DNA is TGTGCCAGCAGTTTCGGGGGACTACAGGGATCGAACACTGAAGCTTTCTTT. Translated, it gives CASSFGGLQGSNTEAFF. The entire variable domain, with the rest obtained from reference TRBV28 and TRBJ1-1, is as follows: DVKVTQSSRYLVKRTGEKVFLECVQDMDHENMFWYRQDPGLGLRLIYFSYDVKMKEKGDIPEGYSVSREKKERFSLILESASTNQTSMYLCASSFGGLQGSNTEAFFGQGTRLTVV.

The V and J genes are TRBV25-1 and TRBJ1-4; D call uncertain. The CDR3 consists of 16 residues. Germline V gives CDR1 MGHDK, CDR2 SYGVNS. Trimming shortened V by 3 bases and J by 0 bases, and 11 bases separated the two germline ends. CDR3 loop: CASSEGGAATNEKLFF. CDR3 nucleotides: TGTGCCAGCAGTGAGGGCGGAGCAGCAACTAATGAAAAACTGTTTTTT.

The rearrangement links TRBV29-1 to TRBJ2-7; possibly TRBD2 for D (7 bases). Germline V CDR1 and CDR2: SQVTM, ANQGSEA. The ends were cut back, 5 bases at V and 7 bases at J, with 24 bases in the middle. The CDR3 has 15 amino acids. CDR3 sequence reads: CSVTIGGQFFGEQYF. The CDR3, as DNA: TGCAGCGTTACCATCGGGGGGCAATTTTTTGGTGAGCAGTACTTC.

This rearrangement joins TRBV18 to TRBJ1-5; TRBD1 is a possible D gene (6 bases). The CDR3 is 16 residues long. Trimming pared 3 bases from V and 2 bases from J, leaving 14 bases between. From germline, CDR1 is KGHSH and CDR2 LQKENI. CDR3 in DNA: TGTGCCAGCTCACCGGGGGGGCAAGGAGGCAATCAGCCCCAGCATTTT. The encoded protein is CASSPGGQGGNQPQHF.

This chain uses TRBV7-2 with TRBJ2-3; TRBD2 matches at 16 bases. V lost 4 bases to trimming and J lost 3 bases; unmatched junction nucleotides: 1. This CDR3 region has 16 residues. Germline V gene sequence: CDR1 SGHTA, CDR2 FQGNSA. CDR3 nucleotides: TGTGCCAGCAGCTCGGGACTAGCGGGAGGGACAGATACGCAGTATTTT. This codes for CASSSGLAGGTDTQYF.

The chain uses TRBV3-1 (or the pseudogene TRBV3-2) and TRBJ2-2, with D unresolved. V was trimmed by 3 bases and J by 1 base, leaving 6 bases between them. This CDR3 is built from 14 residues. Germline V gives CDR1 LGHDT, CDR2 YNNKEL (reference sequence). CDR3 region: CASSQRQNTGELFF. In nucleotides, the CDR3 is TGTGCCAGCAGCCAGAGACAGAACACCGGGGAGCTGTTTTTT.

The V call is TRBV4-2, the J call TRBJ2-7; D may match TRBD1 or TRBD2 (7 bases each). Trimming left V 2 bases short and J 4 bases short, with 21 bases between. The germline V gene encodes CDR1 LGHNA and CDR2 YNFKEQ. CDR3 length equals 17 residues. CDR3 sequence: CASSQSQQGGQGYEQYF. The CDR3 DNA is TGTGCCAGCAGCCAAAGCCAGCAGGGGGGGCAAGGGTACGAGCAGTACTTC.

This chain uses TRBV11-2 with TRBJ2-5; D unresolved. Trimming removed 1 base at V and 2 bases at J, with 2 bases between. The CDR3 covers 12 residues. Germline CDR1 is SGHAT and CDR2 is FQNNGV. The CDR3, as DNA: TGTGCCAGCAGCTTAGCGCAAGAGACCCAGTACTTC. This encodes CASSLAQETQYF.

The genes are TRBV5-1 and TRBJ1-2; TRBD1 might be the D (5 bases). Germline V gene sequence: CDR1 SGHRS, CDR2 YFSETQ. The CDR3 consists of 14 residues. Trimming shortened V by 5 bases and J by 8 bases, and 19 bases separated the two germline ends. The CDR3 loop reads CASSQGHRLEGYTF. In DNA form, the CDR3 reads TGCGCCAGCAGTCAAGGTCACAGGTTGGAGGGCTACACCTTC.

This clone was observed a single time. V is TRBV18 and J is TRBJ1-3; the D gene is possibly TRBD1 (5 bases). The V end lost 3 bases, the J end lost 0 bases, and 6 bases lay between the germline ends. Germline CDR1 is KGHSH and CDR2 is LQKENI. This CDR3 is built from 14 residues. The CDR3 region is CASSPGRSGNTIYF. Here the CDR3 DNA reads TGTGCCAGCTCACCGGGACGCTCTGGAAACACCATATATTTT. The full variable domain, rest sourced from reference TRBV18 and TRBJ1-3, is NAGVMQNPRHLVRRRGQEARLRCSPMKGHSHVYWYRQLPEEGLKFMVYLQKENIIDESGMPKERFSAEFPKEGPSILRIQQVVRGDSAAYFCASSPGRSGNTIYFGEGSWLTVV.